Presented here are 8 T cell receptor beta chains from one specimen sequenced in a study of tumor-infiltrating lymphocytes in localized non-small cell lung cancer (dated by TCRdb to the early 2020s). Libraries were made using the immunoSEQ multiplex PCR assay. TCRdb took this table from immuneACCESS and kept in-frame rearrangements with V and J called. Such tables lack part of the clones; where checked against another copy, unresolved V genes explain under half of the gap, and the rest is unexplained. The sample yields about 6,700 clones; 76% were counted once. The ten most abundant clones make up about 15% of the sample. Sequenced: uninvolved lung tissue not adjacent to the tumor. The origin of the receptors is a human donor with non-small cell lung cancer.

A single count supports this clone. The chain carries TRBV5-1 and TRBJ2-3; 7 nucleotides agree with TRBD1. J lost 2 bases, V lost 0 bases, and 6 bases had no gene match. The CDR3 is 16 residues long. CDR1 is SGHRS, CDR2 YFSETQ, per germline. The CDR3 DNA reads as TGCGCCAGCAGCTTGGTCACAGGGGCCCTCACAGATACGCAGTATTTT. Protein: CASSLVTGALTDTQYF.

CDR3 sequence (DNA): TGCGCCAGCAGAAACCGGGACAGCTCTGGAAACACCATATATTTT. This sequence encodes CASRNRDSSGNTIYF. The chain links TRBV5-1 to TRBJ1-3; the match to TRBD1 covers 7 bases. The length of the CDR3 is 15 residues. Looked up from germline, CDR1 is SGHRS and CDR2 is YFSETQ. The J segment lost 0 bases and the V segment lost 5 bases, leaving 5 bases of the junction unmatched.

Judged by abundance, this clone is medium-sized. J is TRBJ1-3 and V is TRBV4-3; no firm D call. V was cut by 4 bases and J by 0 bases, with 10 bases left in between. CDR3 length equals 15 residues. Germline V gives CDR1 LGHNA, CDR2 YSLEER. The CDR3 DNA reads as TGCGCCAGCAGCCCCGCGGGGAGCTCTGGAAACACCATATATTTT. Amino acid sequence: CASSPAGSSGNTIYF.

The chain joins TRBV7-8 to TRBJ1-2; possible D gene TRBD1, 6 bases. Per germline, CDR1 SGHVS and CDR2 FQNEAQ. The CDR3 is 14 residues long. The ends were cut back, 3 bases at V and 5 bases at J, with 13 bases in the middle. CDR3 bases: TGTGCCAGCAGCTTTATCCTGGGGGCATATGGCTACACCTTC. Translating gives CASSFILGAYGYTF.

The V gene is TRBV19, the J gene TRBJ2-5; D perhaps matches TRBD1 (5 bases). Germline loops: CDR1 LNHDA, CDR2 SQIVND (reference sequence). This CDR3 contains 15 residues. With 5 bases removed from V and 5 bases from J, the gap between germline ends came to 18 bases. In nucleotides, the CDR3 is TGTGCCAGTAGTCAAGGGAAGGGGCAGCGTGAGACCCAGTACTTC. Translation: CASSQGKGQRETQYF.

V usage is TRBV5-5 and J usage is TRBJ2-7; 8 bases fit TRBD2. This CDR3 has 12 amino acids. J was trimmed by 6 bases and V by 4 bases; bases with no gene match: 3. Germline V gene sequence: CDR1 SGHKS, CDR2 YYEKEE (reference sequence). This CDR3 reads CASSGLAGEQYF. CDR3 DNA sequence: TGTGCCAGCAGCGGACTAGCTGGCGAGCAGTACTTC.

The rearrangement links TRBV2 to TRBJ2-1; D gene ambiguous. Germline V gives CDR1 SNHLY, CDR2 FYNNEI. Trimming removed 4 bases from V and 1 base from J, with 5 bases in between. This CDR3 comprises 13 residues. The CDR3 DNA follows: TGTGCCAGCAGTGCGATGTCCTACAATGAGCAGTTCTTC. Its protein product is CASSAMSYNEQFF. Based on the CDR3 plus reference TRBV2 and TRBJ2-1, the full variable domain is EPEVTQTPSHQVTQMGQEVILRCVPISNHLYFYWYRQILGQKVEFLVSFYNNEISEKSEIFDDQFSVERPDGSNFTLKIRSTKLEDSAMYFCASSAMSYNEQFFGPGTRLTVL.

The CDR3 sequence: CASITGQKGTEAFF. The CDR3 DNA reads TGTGCCAGCATCACGGGACAAAAGGGCACTGAAGCTTTCTTT. The chain has TRBV28 and TRBJ1-1; a weak D match, TRBD1 (6 bases). The V and J ends lost 7 bases and 4 bases respectively, with 16 bases between them. CDR1 and CDR2 (germline): MDHEN, SYDVKM. This CDR3 comprises 14 residues. Variable domain in full (rest from reference TRBV28 and TRBJ1-1): DVKVTQSSRYLVKRTGEKVFLECVQDMDHENMFWYRQDPGLGLRLIYFSYDVKMKEKGDIPEGYSVSREKKERFSLILESASTNQTSMYLCASITGQKGTEAFFGQGTRLTVV.